This T cell receptor (beta chain) was sequenced in a study of blood T cell repertoires in COVID-19. Turning to the study itself: Specimens from acute and convalescent COVID-19 originated in the United States, Italy and Spain. Sample material is recorded as cDNA or gDNA derived from T cells, B-cell-depleted T cells, or PBMCs.

Trimming at V came to 2 bases and at J to 7 bases, leaving 10 bases not matched to a gene. This CDR3 spans 16 amino acids. From germline, CDR1 is LGHDT and CDR2 YNNKEL (reference sequence). In the authors' methods: Amplification of reference gene primers provided the estimated nucleated cell counts. Generated by immunoSEQ multiplex PCR, the TCRdb table keeps only in-frame clones and is missing some. V and J calls and clone size are copied from that table; D and trimming were computed from the DNA. The table has about 24,000 clones, around 70% seen once. The sequence derives from a woman aged 80 or older with acute or convalescent COVID-19. The rearrangement uses TRBV3-1 (or the pseudogene TRBV3-2) and TRBJ2-7, with TRBD1 matching over 11 bases. The sequencing input was peripheral blood. The DNA of the CDR3 is TGTGCCAGCAGCCAAAGTTACGGGACAGGGGGGAATGAGCAGTACTTC. This gives the protein CASSQSYGTGGNEQYF.